The T cell receptor (beta chain) described here comes from a study of blood T cell repertoires in COVID-19. This clone showed up just once. This CDR3 has 17 amino acids. With V trimmed by 4 bases and J by 2 bases, 10 bases remained unmatched. Germline V gives CDR1 SGHTA, CDR2 FQGTGA. Original handling: Amplified reference gene primers provided the basis for estimating nucleated cell counts. Produced via immunoSEQ multiplex PCR; TCRdb's table is partial and in-frame only. Clone size and V and J calls were adopted from that table, with D and trimming inferred from the DNA. The sample includes about 170,000 clones, more than 75% of them seen just once.

The sequence derives from a woman older than 75 with COVID-19, enrolled during active disease. The chain recombines TRBV7-3 with TRBJ2-1; 8 nucleotides agree with TRBD2. The sequenced material came from peripheral blood. The CDR3 nucleotides read TGTGCCAGCAGCTCCAGCCGGGCGGGAGGTGCCTACAATGAGCAGTTCTTC. Protein sequence: CASSSSRAGGAYNEQFF.